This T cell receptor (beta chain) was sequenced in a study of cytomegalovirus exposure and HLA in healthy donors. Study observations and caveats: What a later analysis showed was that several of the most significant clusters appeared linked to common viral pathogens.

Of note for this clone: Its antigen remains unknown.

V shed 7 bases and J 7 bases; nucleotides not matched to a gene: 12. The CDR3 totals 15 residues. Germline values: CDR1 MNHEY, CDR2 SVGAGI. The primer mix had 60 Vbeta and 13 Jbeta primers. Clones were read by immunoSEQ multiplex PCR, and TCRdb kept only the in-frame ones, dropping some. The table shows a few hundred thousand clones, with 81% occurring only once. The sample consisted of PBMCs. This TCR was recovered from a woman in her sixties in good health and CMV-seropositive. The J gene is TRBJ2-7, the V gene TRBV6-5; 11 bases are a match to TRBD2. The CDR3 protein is CASKVGSGRAWEQYF. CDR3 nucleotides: TGTGCCAGCAAAGTTGGTAGCGGGAGGGCCTGGGAGCAGTACTTC.